In its sample, the clone carrying this TCR beta chain was seen many times. No antigen is known for it. This specimen belongs to a study of T cells after yellow fever vaccination. Study observations and caveats: Booster samples showed a return of most primary-vaccination clones (roughly 95% CD4, around 85% CD8). Repertoires obtained by FACS sorting could include abundant clonotypes that entered as contaminants from the bulk population.

The CDR3 totals 17 residues. V dropped 1 base and J dropped 0 bases, with 15 bases sitting between them. The germline CDR1 and CDR2 sequences are SGHTA and FQGNSA. TCRdb reprocessed the 5' RACE reads via MiXCR and lists one record per CDR3 protein. The table has 150,000 to 200,000 distinct CDR3 sequences, about 6% seen once; the top ten hold less than 3.5%. Source: CD4+ T cells sorted from PBMCs, taken on the day of the first yellow fever vaccination. The V call is TRBV7-2, the J call TRBJ1-2; D remains ambiguous. This receptor was obtained from a young man who received the YFV17D yellow fever vaccine. The CDR3 nucleotides are TGTGCCAGCAGCTTAGGCCTGGAAGGGAATTCTAACTATGGCTACACCTTC. Translated: CASSLGLEGNSNYGYTF. The whole variable domain, remainder taken from reference TRBV7-2 and TRBJ1-2, is GAGVSQSPSNKVTEKGKDVELRCDPISGHTALYWYRQSLGQGLEFLIYFQGNSAPDKSGLPSDRFSAERTGGSVSTLTIQRTQQEDSAVYLCASSLGLEGNSNYGYTFGSGTRLTVV.